The source of this T cell receptor (beta chain) is a study of cytomegalovirus exposure and HLA in healthy donors. In the study overall: Drawn from HLA-typed donors, around 85 million unique TCRs were held in an early data release.

Germline V gene data show CDR1 as SEHNR and CDR2 as FQNEAQ (reference sequence). Losses at the gene ends were 5 bases for V and 4 bases for J; bases not matched to a gene: 4. This CDR3 comprises 14 residues. The PCR used 60 Vbeta and 13 Jbeta primers. Produced via immunoSEQ multiplex PCR; TCRdb's table is partial and in-frame only. This sample carries under 200,000 clones, about 70% of them seen once, and the ten largest clones take less than 2%. Sequenced sample: PBMCs. The origin of this receptor is a woman in her 30s in good health and CMV-seronegative. The chain carries TRBV7-9 and TRBJ2-3; 9 bases map to TRBD2. The CDR3 here is CASSTGLASDTQYF. CDR3 DNA sequence: TGTGCCAGCAGCACGGGACTAGCATCAGATACGCAGTATTTT.